These T cell receptor beta chains were read from a single sample in a study of cytomegalovirus exposure and HLA in healthy donors. Clones were sequenced by immunoSEQ multiplex PCR, and TCRdb holds only the in-frame ones, with some missing. Of around 110,000 clones in the sample, roughly three fifths were seen once. The sequencing input was PBMCs. Every receptor here comes from a man aged 18 to 30 in good health and CMV-seronegative. Each CDR3 is given with its conserved first and last residue. The order of the fields is V gene, J gene, D gene, clone size, CDR3 DNA, CDR3 protein. D genes are given only for firm matches. Clone size appears in some rows only: once, few, many, or a class for an expanded clone.

v_gene: TRBV19; j_gene: TRBJ2-7; d_gene: TRBD2; abundance: NA; CDR3nt: TGTGCCAGTAGTCAGACAGCGGGGGACCCCTACGAGCAGTACTTC; CDR3aa: CASSQTAGDPYEQYF
v_gene: TRBV27; j_gene: TRBJ1-3; d_gene: TRBD1; abundance: NA; CDR3nt: TGTGCCAGCAGGAGGGACAGCATGGGAAACACCATATATTTT; CDR3aa: CASRRDSMGNTIYF
v_gene: TRBV30; j_gene: TRBJ2-1; d_gene: NA; abundance: NA; CDR3nt: TGTGCCTCAAATACGCGGGCCTCCTACAATGAGCAGTTCTTC; CDR3aa: CASNTRASYNEQFF
v_gene: TRBV5-6; j_gene: TRBJ1-1; d_gene: NA; abundance: NA; CDR3nt: TGTGCCAGCAGCCAGAATCCGAACACTGAAGCTTTCTTT; CDR3aa: CASSQNPNTEAFF
v_gene: TRBV7-2; j_gene: TRBJ2-1; d_gene: NA; abundance: NA; CDR3nt: TGTGCCAGCAGGGCCGCGGGATCGGGGTACAATGAGCAGTTCTTC; CDR3aa: CASRAAGSGYNEQFF
v_gene: TRBV28; j_gene: TRBJ1-4; d_gene: NA; abundance: NA; CDR3nt: TGTGCCAGCAACGGGGGGAGGACTAATGAAAAACTGTTTTTT; CDR3aa: CASNGGRTNEKLFF
v_gene: TRBV19; j_gene: TRBJ1-2; d_gene: NA; abundance: NA; CDR3nt: TGTGCCAGTAGTAACATCTATGGCTACACCTTC; CDR3aa: CASSNIYGYTF
v_gene: TRBV11-2; j_gene: TRBJ1-1; d_gene: NA; abundance: once; CDR3nt: TGTGCCAGCAGCCGCCGGAGGGACCTAGATGAAGCTTTCTTT; CDR3aa: CASSRRRDLDEAFF
v_gene: TRBV6-5; j_gene: TRBJ2-1; d_gene: TRBD1; abundance: NA; CDR3nt: TGTGCCAGCAGCGATACAGGGGGAACCTACAATGAGCAGTTCTTC; CDR3aa: CASSDTGGTYNEQFF
v_gene: TRBV15; j_gene: TRBJ1-4; d_gene: NA; abundance: NA; CDR3nt: TGTGCCACAGTTCGACCGGGAGAAAAACTGTTTTTT; CDR3aa: CATVRPGEKLFF
v_gene: TRBV2; j_gene: TRBJ2-5; d_gene: TRBD1; abundance: once; CDR3nt: TGTGCCAGCAGTGAAGGACAGGGGGCGTGGGAGACCCAGTACTTC; CDR3aa: CASSEGQGAWETQYF
v_gene: TRBV18; j_gene: TRBJ2-5; d_gene: NA; abundance: NA; CDR3nt: TGTGCCAGCTCACCCCCGTCGGGGAGAGTCGCAGAGACCCAGTACTTC; CDR3aa: CASSPPSGRVAETQYF
v_gene: TRBV10-3; j_gene: TRBJ2-7; d_gene: NA; abundance: NA; CDR3nt: TGTGCCATCAGTGAGTCCCACTACGAGCAGTACTTC; CDR3aa: CAISESHYEQYF
v_gene: TRBV7-9; j_gene: TRBJ2-7; d_gene: NA; abundance: NA; CDR3nt: TGTGCCAGCAGCTGGTTCAGTGGGGGGGCTCACGAGCAGTACTTC; CDR3aa: CASSWFSGGAHEQYF
v_gene: TRBV6-5; j_gene: TRBJ2-2; d_gene: TRBD2; abundance: NA; CDR3nt: TGTGCCAGCTCCGGACTAGCGGGACTAACCGGGGAGCTGTTTTTT; CDR3aa: CASSGLAGLTGELFF
v_gene: TRBV28; j_gene: TRBJ2-7; d_gene: TRBD2; abundance: NA; CDR3nt: TGTGCCAGCAGCCGGGGGGGTGAGCAGTACTTC; CDR3aa: CASSRGGEQYF
v_gene: TRBV27; j_gene: TRBJ2-1; d_gene: TRBD2; abundance: NA; CDR3nt: TGTGCCAGCAGTTTAAGGGTCACTAGCGGGAGGGTGGGTGAGCAGTTCTTC; CDR3aa: CASSLRVTSGRVGEQFF
v_gene: TRBV29-1; j_gene: TRBJ2-3; d_gene: NA; abundance: NA; CDR3nt: TGCAGTGGACTCAGGACAGGCACAGATACGCAGTATTTT; CDR3aa: CSGLRTGTDTQYF
v_gene: TRBV9; j_gene: TRBJ2-2; d_gene: TRBD1; abundance: few; CDR3nt: TGTGCCAGCAGCCCGGGACAGGGGCTTAGCGGGGAGCTGTTTTTT; CDR3aa: CASSPGQGLSGELFF
v_gene: TRBV6-5; j_gene: TRBJ2-1; d_gene: TRBD2; abundance: few; CDR3nt: TGTGCCAGCAGAGACACTAGCGGGCGGCAGTTCTTC; CDR3aa: CASRDTSGRQFF
v_gene: TRBV4-2; j_gene: TRBJ2-3; d_gene: NA; abundance: NA; CDR3nt: TGTGCCAGCAGCCAAGAAGGAGCAGATACGCAGTATTTT; CDR3aa: CASSQEGADTQYF
v_gene: TRBV5-1; j_gene: TRBJ2-1; d_gene: NA; abundance: NA; CDR3nt: TGCGCCAGCAGGTCATTAGCGGCCCTTTACAATGAGCAGTTCTTC; CDR3aa: CASRSLAALYNEQFF
v_gene: TRBV5-1; j_gene: TRBJ1-2; d_gene: NA; abundance: once; CDR3nt: TGCGCCAGCAGCCCATGGACAGACCTTAGCTCTGGCTACACCTTC; CDR3aa: CASSPWTDLSSGYTF
v_gene: TRBV4-1; j_gene: TRBJ1-5; d_gene: NA; abundance: NA; CDR3nt: TGCGCCAGCAGCCATTCCTCCCGAGGTCAGCCCCAGCATTTT; CDR3aa: CASSHSSRGQPQHF
v_gene: TRBV4-1; j_gene: TRBJ2-5; d_gene: NA; abundance: NA; CDR3nt: TGCGCCAGCAGCCATCCGGCAGAGCGAAAGACCCAGTACTTC; CDR3aa: CASSHPAERKTQYF
v_gene: TRBV9; j_gene: TRBJ1-1; d_gene: NA; abundance: NA; CDR3nt: TGTGCCAGCAGCGCTTTCAACGGGGATCACACTGAAGCTTTCTTT; CDR3aa: CASSAFNGDHTEAFF
v_gene: TRBV27; j_gene: TRBJ2-3; d_gene: NA; abundance: NA; CDR3nt: TGTGCCAGCAGTCCCCAGCGGTCGTACACAGATACGCAGTATTTT; CDR3aa: CASSPQRSYTDTQYF
v_gene: TRBV2; j_gene: TRBJ2-5; d_gene: TRBD2; abundance: NA; CDR3nt: TGTGCCAGCAGTCCCCTCCTAGCGGGAGAGACCCAGTACTTC; CDR3aa: CASSPLLAGETQYF